One and the same sample provided the 29 T cell receptor beta chains below, sequenced in a study of blood T cell repertoires in COVID-19. Profiling relied on immunoSEQ multiplex PCR, and the TCRdb table lists in-frame clones only, not all of them. The sample carries about 250,000 clones, roughly 89% recorded once. The sequenced material came from peripheral blood. The receptors were gathered from a woman in her thirties or forties who had recovered from COVID-19.

This rearrangement joins TRBV19 to TRBJ1-5, with D possibly being TRBD1 (6 bases). This CDR3 spans 19 amino acids. CDR1 is LNHDA, CDR2 SQIVND, per germline (reference sequence). Trimming pared 7 bases from V and 0 bases from J, leaving 25 bases between. The CDR3 reads CASTTRALQQGSSNQPQHF. In DNA, the CDR3 is TGTGCCAGTACCACACGGGCCCTACAACAGGGTTCTAGCAATCAGCCCCAGCATTTT. Full variable domain (remainder filled in from reference TRBV19 and TRBJ1-5): DGGITQSPKYLFRKEGQNVTLSCEQNLNHDAMYWYRQDPGQGLRLIYYSQIVNDFQKGDIAEGYSVSREKKESFPLTVTSAQKNPTAFYLCASTTRALQQGSSNQPQHFGDGTRLSIL.

The chain is built from TRBV7-9 and TRBJ2-1; tentative D call: TRBD2 (5 bases). V lost 5 bases and J lost 7, with 15 bases in between. Looked up from germline, CDR1 is SEHNR and CDR2 is FQNEAQ (reference sequence). This CDR3 is 14 amino acids long. The CDR3 loop reads CASSNRLIANEQFF. CDR3 nucleotides: TGTGCCAGCAGCAACCGACTAATAGCGAATGAGCAGTTCTTC.

This sequence joins TRBV27 and TRBJ2-1, with TRBD1 matching over 8 bases. The CDR3 length is 15 residues. Unmatched junction bases numbered 5, after V lost 4 bases and J lost 3 bases. Germline CDR1 reads MNHEY; CDR2 reads SMNVEV (reference sequence). DNA of the CDR3: TGTGCCAGCAGTTCAGGGGGACAGGTCTACAATGAGCAGTTCTTC. Protein: CASSSGGQVYNEQFF.

The gene calls are TRBV11-3 and TRBJ2-1; unclear D gene. The V and J ends lost 5 bases and 7 bases respectively, with 9 bases between them. Germline V gene sequence: CDR1 SGHNT, CDR2 YENEEA. The CDR3 has 12 residues. The CDR3 nucleotides are TGTGCCAGCAGCGACTCGGTGAATGAGCAGTTCTTC. Amino acids: CASSDSVNEQFF.

This chain links TRBV27 with TRBJ2-3, with 7 bases fitting TRBD2. V lost 2 bases and J lost 2; bases outside the gene matches: 4. Germline loops: CDR1 MNHEY, CDR2 SMNVEV (reference sequence). The CDR3 extends over 15 amino acids. The DNA of the CDR3 is TGTGCCAGCAGTTTAGGGCTAGCGGTCACAGATACGCAGTATTTT. Translated, it gives CASSLGLAVTDTQYF.

This clone was picked up many times. V and J are TRBV19 and TRBJ2-7; D unresolved. Germline lookup yields CDR1 LNHDA and CDR2 SQIVND (reference sequence). The CDR3 loop spans 12 amino acids. V was shortened by 4 bases and J by 3 bases, with 7 bases between the two germline ends. The CDR3 protein is CASSTPLYEQYF. CDR3 sequence (DNA): TGTGCCAGTAGTACCCCTCTCTACGAGCAGTACTTC. The whole variable domain, filled in from reference TRBV19 and TRBJ2-7, reads DGGITQSPKYLFRKEGQNVTLSCEQNLNHDAMYWYRQDPGQGLRLIYYSQIVNDFQKGDIAEGYSVSREKKESFPLTVTSAQKNPTAFYLCASSTPLYEQYFGPGTRLTVT.

The rearrangement joins TRBV3-1 (or the pseudogene TRBV3-2) to TRBJ1-4; possible D gene TRBD1, 6 bases. Trimming left V 7 bases short and J 0 bases short, with 9 bases between. Germline assignment: CDR1 LGHDT and CDR2 YNNKEL (reference sequence). The length of the CDR3 is 14 residues. This CDR3 is CASKTGSTNEKLFF. In nucleotides, the CDR3 is TGTGCCAGCAAAACAGGGTCAACTAATGAAAAACTGTTTTTT.

This chain connects TRBV6-7 to TRBJ2-7; no firm D call. TRBV6-7 is treated as an ORF (open reading frame) with a function not yet certain. The CDR3 totals 13 residues. V lost 11 bases and J 2 bases, leaving 16 bases between the germline ends. CDR3: CAQFVGVPYEQYF. The CDR3 nucleotides are TGTGCCCAATTCGTTGGAGTCCCCTACGAGCAGTACTTC.

This clone was picked up one time. The rearrangement uses TRBV27 and TRBJ2-7, with D maybe TRBD2 (5 bases). Germline assignment: CDR1 MNHEY and CDR2 SMNVEV (reference sequence). Deletions cut 5 bases from V and 2 bases from J, with 13 bases between. The CDR3 totals 14 residues. CDR3 amino acids: CASSPLGRTYEQYF. CDR3 DNA: TGTGCCAGCAGTCCCCTGGGGAGAACCTACGAGCAGTACTTC.

The gene calls are TRBV18 and TRBJ1-1; TRBD1 is a possible D gene (5 bases). V was shortened by 6 bases and J by 2 bases, with 7 bases between the two germline ends. The CDR3 is 12 residues long. Germline CDR1 KGHSH, CDR2 LQKENI. This CDR3 is CASSTGNTEAFF. CDR3 DNA sequence: TGTGCCAGCTCTACAGGTAACACTGAAGCTTTCTTT.

J is TRBJ2-2 and V is TRBV14; 8 nucleotides agree with TRBD1. CDR3 length: 14 residues. CDR1 SGHDN and CDR2 FVKESK come from the germline V gene. The ends lost 5 bases at V and 6 bases at J; junction bases unmatched: 5. The CDR3 DNA is TGTGCCAGCAGCGGATTGACAGGGGCCGGGGAGCTGTTTTTT. Protein: CASSGLTGAGELFF. Combining the CDR3 with reference TRBV14 and TRBJ2-2 gives the whole variable domain EAGVTQFPSHSVIEKGQTVTLRCDPISGHDNLYWYRRVMGKEIKFLLHFVKESKQDESGMPNNRFLAERTGGTYSTLKVQPAELEDSGVYFCASSGLTGAGELFFGEGSRLTVL.

V gene TRBV21-1 combines with J gene TRBJ1-5. TRBV21-1 is deemed a pseudogene. CDR3 length: 13 amino acids. The CDR3 DNA sequence: TGTGCCAACATCGTCTGCGGAAATCAGCCCCAGCATTTT. Its protein product is CANIVCGNQPQHF.

The rearrangement uses TRBV19 and TRBJ1-2; D remains unclear. Germline V gene lookup returns CDR1 LNHDA and CDR2 SQIVND (reference sequence). With 1 base removed from V and 8 bases from J, the gap between germline ends came to 11 bases. The CDR3 spans 13 residues. CDR3 protein: CASSIASQQGYTF. Written as DNA, the CDR3 is TGTGCCAGTAGTATAGCCAGTCAACAGGGCTACACCTTC.

In this sample, this clone turned up many times. The chain uses TRBV6-5 and TRBJ1-2, with 7 bases that match TRBD1. Trimming took 0 bases from V and 6 from J; bases not matched to a gene: 4. CDR1 is MNHEY, CDR2 SVGAGI, per germline. CDR3 length: 14 residues. CDR3 bases: TGTGCCAGCAGTTACTCTCCAGGGGGAGATGGCTACACCTTC. This encodes CASSYSPGGDGYTF.

This clone has more than one count but fewer than ten. The chain carries TRBV3-1 (or the pseudogene TRBV3-2) and TRBJ1-2; TRBD1 aligns across 8 bases. The V gene's germline CDR1 is LGHDT and CDR2 YNNKEL (reference sequence). The CDR3 runs to 18 residues. The ends lost 3 bases at V and 0 bases at J; junction bases unmatched: 12. CDR3 loop: CASSHVRTGIGANYGYTF. Written as DNA, the CDR3 is TGTGCCAGCAGCCACGTTAGGACAGGGATCGGGGCTAACTATGGCTACACCTTC.

This sequence joins TRBV5-6 and TRBJ2-5; 14 positions agree with TRBD2. Trimming cost V 3 bases and J 0 bases; bases outside gene matches: 7. Germline V CDR1 and CDR2: SGHDT, YYEEEE. This CDR3 spans 18 amino acids. CDR3 protein: CASSSRLAGGVYQETQYF. The CDR3 region has the DNA TGTGCCAGCAGCTCAAGACTAGCGGGAGGGGTGTACCAAGAGACCCAGTACTTC.

This rearrangement joins TRBV20-1 to TRBJ2-3; the match to TRBD2 covers 7 bases. Trimming took 3 bases from V and 4 from J; bases not matched to a gene: 4. This CDR3 is built from 13 residues. The germline CDR1 and CDR2 sequences are DFQATT and SNEGSKA (reference sequence). The CDR3 spells CSASWEGADTQYF. The CDR3 nucleotides read TGCAGTGCTAGTTGGGAGGGTGCAGATACGCAGTATTTT.

The chain combines TRBV24-1 with TRBJ2-3, with TRBD1 matching over 8 bases. Germline V gene sequence: CDR1 KGHDR, CDR2 SFDVKD. The CDR3 runs to 16 residues. Unmatched junction bases numbered 8, after V lost 3 bases and J lost 4 bases. The CDR3 spells CATSDRRTGLPDTQYF. Written as DNA, the CDR3 is TGTGCCACCAGTGATAGGAGGACAGGGCTTCCAGATACGCAGTATTTT.

V and J are TRBV19 and TRBJ2-7; TRBD1 might be the D (5 bases). Per germline, CDR1 LNHDA and CDR2 SQIVND (reference sequence). The CDR3 extends over 16 amino acids. V gave up 5 bases and J gave up 0 bases, with 17 bases separating them. The CDR3 loop reads CASSSPSGANSYEQYF. Here the CDR3 DNA reads TGTGCCAGTAGTTCCCCGTCTGGGGCCAACTCCTACGAGCAGTACTTC.

This rearrangement joins TRBV30 to TRBJ2-1, with D unresolved. CDR1 is GTSNPN and CDR2 is SVGIG in the germline V gene (reference sequence). Trimming cost V 2 bases and J 8 bases, with 7 bases left between them. The CDR3 sequence is 11 residues long. The DNA for the CDR3 is TGTGCCTGGAGTTCGGCGGATGAGCAGTTCTTC. Translation gives CAWSSADEQFF. Filled out from reference TRBV30 and TRBJ2-1, the complete variable domain reads SQTIHQWPATLVQPVGSPLSLECTVEGTSNPNLYWYRQAAGRGLQLLFYSVGIGQISSEVPQNLSASRPQDRQFILSSKKLLLSDSGFYLCAWSSADEQFFGPGTRLTVL.

The chain is built from TRBV18 and TRBJ1-2, with 9 nucleotides matching TRBD1. With V trimmed by 3 bases and J by 5 bases, 13 bases remained unmatched. The CDR3 runs 17 residues. Germline V gene sequence: CDR1 KGHSH, CDR2 LQKENI. In nucleotides, the CDR3 is TGTGCCAGCTCACCCCCGGGACAGGGCGAAGTGGGGTATGGCTACACCTTC. It is translated as CASSPPGQGEVGYGYTF.

This sequence joins TRBV18 and TRBJ1-2, with D perhaps matching TRBD1 (5 bases). Trimming shortened V by 3 bases and J by 4 bases, and 12 bases separated the two germline ends. The germline V gene has CDR1 KGHSH and CDR2 LQKENI. The CDR3 length is 14 residues. The chain's CDR3 is CASSPGRVGYGYTF. CDR3 bases: TGTGCCAGCTCACCCGGCAGGGTTGGCTATGGCTACACCTTC.

V and J are TRBV7-9 and TRBJ2-3; 8 nucleotides agree with TRBD2. This CDR3 contains 14 residues. J gave up 5 bases and V 2 bases, and 3 bases lay outside the gene matches. The germline V gene encodes CDR1 SEHNR and CDR2 FQNEAQ (reference sequence). The CDR3: CASSLSGSLDTQYF. In DNA form, the CDR3 reads TGTGCCAGCAGCTTAAGCGGGAGTCTAGATACGCAGTATTTT.

The chain recombines TRBV27 with TRBJ2-1; 7 positions match TRBD2. V shed 1 base, J shed 2 bases, and the junction held 5 bases outside the gene matches. The length of the CDR3 is 16 residues. In germline, CDR1 is MNHEY, CDR2 SMNVEV (reference sequence). In DNA, the CDR3 is TGTGCCAGCAGTTTATTGTCTAGCGGACCCTACAATGAGCAGTTCTTC. This encodes CASSLLSSGPYNEQFF.

V and J are TRBV9 and TRBJ1-3; unclear D gene. CDR1 is SGDLS and CDR2 is YYNGEE in the germline V gene. Trimming took off 4 bases at V and 3 bases at J, with 14 bases between the two ends. The CDR3 has 15 residues. The CDR3 DNA is TGTGCCAGCAGCCCCCGGACTGGGGATGGAAACACCATATATTTT. This gives the protein CASSPRTGDGNTIYF.

V gene TRBV9 combines with J gene TRBJ2-3; 9 bases are a match to TRBD2. Trimming removed 4 bases from V and 2 bases from J; junction bases left unmatched: 2. The CDR3 consists of 14 residues. Germline values: CDR1 SGDLS, CDR2 YYNGEE. The CDR3 region is CASSSSGATDTQYF. In DNA, the CDR3 is TGTGCCAGCAGCTCTAGCGGGGCCACAGATACGCAGTATTTT.

The J gene is TRBJ2-5, the V gene TRBV28, with D possibly being TRBD2 (5 bases). The CDR3 spans 14 residues. Germline V gene lookup returns CDR1 MDHEN and CDR2 SYDVKM. V was pared by 5 bases and J by 4 bases, with 14 bases between. DNA of the CDR3: TGTGCCAGCAGTATCATTAGCGTACCAGAGACCCAGTACTTC. Amino acid sequence: CASSIISVPETQYF.

Here the CDR3 DNA reads TGTGCCAGCAGTTCCTCGGACGGGAATTCCGGAGCTTTCTTT. It translates to CASSSSDGNSGAFF. The rearrangement joins TRBV28 to TRBJ1-1; D gene uncertain. The V and J ends lost 4 bases and 10 bases respectively, with 19 bases between them. Germline loops: CDR1 MDHEN, CDR2 SYDVKM. The CDR3 consists of 14 residues.

The CDR3 DNA follows: TGTGCCAGCAGTTTATTACCTAGCGGGGGGGTGAATGAGCAGTTCTTC. Translated, it gives CASSLLPSGGVNEQFF. The chain combines TRBV27 with TRBJ2-1; TRBD2 matches at 12 bases. J gave up 7 bases and V 1 base, and 5 bases lay outside the gene matches. The germline V gene encodes CDR1 MNHEY and CDR2 SMNVEV (reference sequence). The CDR3 covers 16 residues.